These 5 T cell receptor beta chains were sequenced from one sample in a study of blood T cell repertoires in COVID-19 (dated by TCRdb to 2019 to 2021). The library was made by the immunoSEQ multiplex PCR assay. TCRdb mirrors the immuneACCESS table, restricted to in-frame sequences. Some clones are absent from its copies; in checked studies, under half trace to an unresolved V gene, and the reason for the others is unknown. The sample profile shows hundreds of thousands of clones; around 90% of them were found once. The ten largest clonotypes hold around 4.5% of the sample. The sequenced sample consisted of PBMCs or T cells enriched from blood (not recorded which). These receptors came from a woman aged 18-29 years with acute COVID-19.

The chain uses TRBV2 and TRBJ2-5; D perhaps matches TRBD2 (5 bases). The CDR3 extends over 12 amino acids. Germline values: CDR1 SNHLY, CDR2 FYNNEI. Between the trimmed V and J ends, which lost 2 bases and 5 bases, there was a span of 6 bases. CDR3 DNA sequence: TGTGCCAGCAGTGAAAGAGGGGAGACCCAGTACTTC. Protein: CASSERGETQYF.

This chain joins TRBV19 and TRBJ2-4, with a possible D match to TRBD1 (6 bases). Trimming removed 3 bases at V and 2 bases at J, with 8 bases between. The CDR3 extends over 14 amino acids. Germline V lookup: CDR1 LNHDA, CDR2 SQIVND (reference sequence). DNA of the CDR3: TGTGCCAGTAGTATGCAGGGGCCCAAAAACATTCAGTACTTC. This codes for CASSMQGPKNIQYF.

The J gene is TRBJ2-3, the V gene TRBV6-5; 8 nucleotides agree with TRBD2. Germline V gene lookup returns CDR1 MNHEY and CDR2 SVGAGI. The length of the CDR3 is 14 residues. V shed 8 bases, J shed 5 bases, and the junction held 9 bases outside the gene matches. The CDR3 nucleotides are TGTGCCAGCGTGAGCGGGAGAGGAATAGATACGCAGTATTTT. The encoded protein is CASVSGRGIDTQYF.

The CDR3, as DNA: TGTGCCAGCAGCCAAGAACGAGCGGGAGGTTACGAGCAGTACTTC. It yields the protein CASSQERAGGYEQYF. The chain employs TRBV4-2 and TRBJ2-7; TRBD2 aligns across 9 bases. J was trimmed by 4 bases and V by 0 bases; bases with no gene match: 4. The germline V gene has CDR1 LGHNA and CDR2 YNFKEQ. The CDR3 contains 15 residues.

The chain is built from TRBV19 and TRBJ2-2, with D possibly TRBD1 on 6 matching bases. The length of the CDR3 is 17 residues. Germline CDR1 and CDR2: LNHDA and SQIVND (reference sequence). V lost 5 bases, J lost 3 bases, and 19 bases lay in between. Here the CDR3 reads CASSPTGRAGDTGELFF. CDR3 DNA sequence: TGTGCCAGTAGTCCAACAGGGCGCGCAGGGGACACCGGGGAGCTGTTTTTT.